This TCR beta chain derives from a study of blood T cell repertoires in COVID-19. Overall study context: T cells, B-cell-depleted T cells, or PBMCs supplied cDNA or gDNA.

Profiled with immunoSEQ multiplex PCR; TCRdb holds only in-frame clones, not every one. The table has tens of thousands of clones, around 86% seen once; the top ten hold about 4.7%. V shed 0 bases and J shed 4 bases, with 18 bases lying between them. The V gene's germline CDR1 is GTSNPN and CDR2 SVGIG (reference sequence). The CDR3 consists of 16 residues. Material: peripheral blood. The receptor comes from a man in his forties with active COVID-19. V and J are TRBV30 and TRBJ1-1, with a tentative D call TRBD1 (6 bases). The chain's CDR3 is CAWSVGGAGEGTEAFF. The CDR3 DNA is TGTGCCTGGAGTGTAGGAGGCGCAGGGGAGGGCACTGAAGCTTTCTTT.